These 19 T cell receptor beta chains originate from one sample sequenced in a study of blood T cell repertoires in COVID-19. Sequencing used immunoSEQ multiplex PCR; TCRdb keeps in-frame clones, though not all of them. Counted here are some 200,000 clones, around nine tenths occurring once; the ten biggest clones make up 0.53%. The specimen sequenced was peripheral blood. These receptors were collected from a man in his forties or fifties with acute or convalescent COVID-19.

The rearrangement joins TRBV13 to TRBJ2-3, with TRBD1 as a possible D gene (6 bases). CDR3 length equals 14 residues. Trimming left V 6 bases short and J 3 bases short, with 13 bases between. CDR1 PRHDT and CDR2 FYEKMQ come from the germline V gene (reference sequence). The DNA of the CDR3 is TGTGCCAGCAGTTCGGACAGTAGAACAGATACGCAGTATTTT. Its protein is CASSSDSRTDTQYF.

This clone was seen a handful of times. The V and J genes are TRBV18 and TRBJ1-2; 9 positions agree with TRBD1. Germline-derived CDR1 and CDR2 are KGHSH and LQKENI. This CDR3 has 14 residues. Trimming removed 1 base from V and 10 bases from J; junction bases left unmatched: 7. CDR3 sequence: CASSPQSDRGPYTF. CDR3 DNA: TGTGCCAGCTCACCACAATCGGACAGGGGACCCTACACCTTC. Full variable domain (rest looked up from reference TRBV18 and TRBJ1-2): NAGVMQNPRHLVRRRGQEARLRCSPMKGHSHVYWYRQLPEEGLKFMVYLQKENIIDESGMPKERFSAEFPKEGPSILRIQQVVRGDSAAYFCASSPQSDRGPYTFGSGTRLTVV.

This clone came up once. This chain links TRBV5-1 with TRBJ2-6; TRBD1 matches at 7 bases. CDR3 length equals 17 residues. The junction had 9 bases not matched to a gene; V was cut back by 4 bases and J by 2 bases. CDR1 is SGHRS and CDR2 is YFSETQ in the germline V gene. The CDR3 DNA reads TGCGCCAGCAGCATGGGACAGTTGTTGGCTGGGGCCAACGTCCTGACTTTC. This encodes CASSMGQLLAGANVLTF.

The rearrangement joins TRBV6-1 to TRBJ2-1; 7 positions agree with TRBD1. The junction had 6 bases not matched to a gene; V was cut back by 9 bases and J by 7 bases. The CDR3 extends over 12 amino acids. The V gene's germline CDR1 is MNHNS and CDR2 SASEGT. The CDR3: CASYRGRNEQFF. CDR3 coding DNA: TGTGCCAGTTATAGGGGGCGGAATGAGCAGTTCTTC.

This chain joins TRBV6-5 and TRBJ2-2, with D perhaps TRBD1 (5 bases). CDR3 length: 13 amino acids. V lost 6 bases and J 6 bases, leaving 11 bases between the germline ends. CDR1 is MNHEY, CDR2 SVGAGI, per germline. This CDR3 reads CASSGRGPGELFF. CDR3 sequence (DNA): TGTGCCAGCAGCGGAAGGGGTCCCGGGGAGCTGTTTTTT.

The chain's CDR3 is CSVEGVLAGATNEQYF. The DNA for the CDR3 is TGCAGCGTTGAAGGAGTCCTAGCGGGAGCGACAAACGAGCAGTACTTC. This chain uses TRBV29-1 with TRBJ2-7; 10 nucleotides line up with TRBD2. The J segment lost 5 bases and the V segment lost 1 base, leaving 11 bases of the junction unmatched. This CDR3 is 16 amino acids long. CDR1 is SQVTM and CDR2 is ANQGSEA in the germline V gene.

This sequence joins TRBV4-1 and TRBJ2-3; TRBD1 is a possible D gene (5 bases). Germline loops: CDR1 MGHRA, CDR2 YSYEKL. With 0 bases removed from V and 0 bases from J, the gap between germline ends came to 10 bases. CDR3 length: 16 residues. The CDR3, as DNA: TGCGCCAGCAGCCAAGAAGGGGAAGCTAGCACAGATACGCAGTATTTT. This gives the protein CASSQEGEASTDTQYF.

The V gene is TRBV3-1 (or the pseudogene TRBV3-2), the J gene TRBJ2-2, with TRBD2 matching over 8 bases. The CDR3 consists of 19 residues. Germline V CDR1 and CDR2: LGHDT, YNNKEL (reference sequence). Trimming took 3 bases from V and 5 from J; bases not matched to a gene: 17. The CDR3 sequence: CASSHPGLAGRGGTGELFF. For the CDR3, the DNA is TGTGCCAGCAGCCACCCCGGGCTAGCGGGCCGAGGAGGGACCGGGGAGCTGTTTTTT.

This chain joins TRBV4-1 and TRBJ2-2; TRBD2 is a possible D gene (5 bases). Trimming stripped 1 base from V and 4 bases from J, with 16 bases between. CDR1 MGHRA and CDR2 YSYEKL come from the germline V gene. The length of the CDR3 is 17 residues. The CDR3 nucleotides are TGCGCCAGCAGCCAAGGGTCTGGGAGATATAGCACCGGGGAGCTGTTTTTT. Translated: CASSQGSGRYSTGELFF.

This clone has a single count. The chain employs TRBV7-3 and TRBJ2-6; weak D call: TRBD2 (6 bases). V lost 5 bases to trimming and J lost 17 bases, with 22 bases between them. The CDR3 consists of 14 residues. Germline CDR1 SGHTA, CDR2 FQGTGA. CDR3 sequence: CASSDRDPPGVVTF. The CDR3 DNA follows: TGTGCCAGCAGCGACCGGGACCCACCGGGGGTCGTGACTTTC.

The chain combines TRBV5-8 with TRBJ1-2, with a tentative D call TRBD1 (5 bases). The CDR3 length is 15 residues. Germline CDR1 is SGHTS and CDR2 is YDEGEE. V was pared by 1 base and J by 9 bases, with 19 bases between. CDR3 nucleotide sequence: TGTGCCAGCAGCTTGACAGGAACCGACGTCTTTCGCTACACCTTC. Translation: CASSLTGTDVFRYTF.

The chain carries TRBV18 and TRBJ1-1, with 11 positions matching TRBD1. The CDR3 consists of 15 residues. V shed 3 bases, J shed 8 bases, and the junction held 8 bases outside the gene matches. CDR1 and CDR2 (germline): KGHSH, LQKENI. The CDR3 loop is CASSPTGTGGYEAFF. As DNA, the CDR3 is TGTGCCAGCTCACCCACCGGGACAGGGGGTTACGAAGCTTTCTTT.

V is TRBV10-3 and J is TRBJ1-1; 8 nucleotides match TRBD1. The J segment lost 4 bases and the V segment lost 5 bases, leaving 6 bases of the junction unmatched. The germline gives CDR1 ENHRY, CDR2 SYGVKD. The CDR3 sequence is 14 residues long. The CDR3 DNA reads TGTGCCATCAGTAGACAGGGGATGGCCACTGAAGCTTTCTTT. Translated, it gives CAISRQGMATEAFF.

CDR3 sequence (DNA): TGTGCCAGCAGCTTGGTTAGTAGCGAAGAGACCCAGTACTTC. Translating it yields CASSLVSSEETQYF. The rearrangement uses TRBV5-8 and TRBJ2-5; D is possibly TRBD2 (5 bases). The CDR3 is 14 amino acids. Germline V gene data show CDR1 as SGHTS and CDR2 as YDEGEE. Trimming pared 0 bases from V and 3 bases from J, leaving 9 bases between. The variable domain in full, completed from reference TRBV5-8 and TRBJ2-5, reads EAGVTQSPTHLIKTRGQQATLRCSPISGHTSVYWYQQALGLGLQFLLWYDEGEERNRGNFPPRFSGRQFPNYSSELNVNALELEDSALYLCASSLVSSEETQYFGPGTRLLVL.

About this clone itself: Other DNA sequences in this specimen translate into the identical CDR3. The CDR3 spells CASSLGQGQETQYF. For the CDR3, the DNA is TGCGCCAGCAGCTTGGGACAGGGACAAGAGACCCAGTACTTC. The chain combines TRBV5-1 with TRBJ2-5, with TRBD1 identical over 7 bases. CDR1 and CDR2 (germline): SGHRS, YFSETQ. CDR3 length: 14 residues. V was pared by 0 bases and J by 2 bases, with 1 base of the junction left unmatched.

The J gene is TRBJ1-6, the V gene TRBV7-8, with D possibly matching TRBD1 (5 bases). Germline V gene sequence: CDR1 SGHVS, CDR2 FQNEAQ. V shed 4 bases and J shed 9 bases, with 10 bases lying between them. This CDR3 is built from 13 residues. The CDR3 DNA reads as TGTGCCAGCAGCTCTCAAGGGGTTTCACCCCTCCACTTT. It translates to CASSSQGVSPLHF.

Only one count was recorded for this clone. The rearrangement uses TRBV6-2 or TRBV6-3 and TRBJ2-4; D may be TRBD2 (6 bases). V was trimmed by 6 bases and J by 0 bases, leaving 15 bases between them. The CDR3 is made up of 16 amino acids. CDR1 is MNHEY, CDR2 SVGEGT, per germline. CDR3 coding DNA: TGTGCCAGCAGCCGAATAGCGGTACTAGCCAAAAACATTCAGTACTTC. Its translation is CASSRIAVLAKNIQYF.

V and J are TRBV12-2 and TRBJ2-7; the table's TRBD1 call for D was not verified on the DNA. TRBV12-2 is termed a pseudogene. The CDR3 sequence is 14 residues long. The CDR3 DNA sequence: TGTGCAAGTCGCTTGGGGACAGAAGTATCCGAGCAGTACGTC. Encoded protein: CASRLGTEVSEQYV.

CDR3 sequence: CASSIAAGPNYNEQFF. The CDR3 DNA follows: TGTGCCAGTAGTATAGCCGCGGGACCCAACTACAATGAGCAGTTCTTC. The rearrangement joins TRBV19 to TRBJ2-1, with TRBD2 as a possible D gene (6 bases). This CDR3 has 16 residues. V was trimmed by 1 base and J by 3 bases, leaving 13 bases between them. Germline V gene lookup returns CDR1 LNHDA and CDR2 SQIVND (reference sequence). Using reference TRBV19 and TRBJ2-1 for the parts outside the CDR3, the full variable domain is DGGITQSPKYLFRKEGQNVTLSCEQNLNHDAMYWYRQDPGQGLRLIYYSQIVNDFQKGDIAEGYSVSREKKESFPLTVTSAQKNPTAFYLCASSIAAGPNYNEQFFGPGTRLTVL.